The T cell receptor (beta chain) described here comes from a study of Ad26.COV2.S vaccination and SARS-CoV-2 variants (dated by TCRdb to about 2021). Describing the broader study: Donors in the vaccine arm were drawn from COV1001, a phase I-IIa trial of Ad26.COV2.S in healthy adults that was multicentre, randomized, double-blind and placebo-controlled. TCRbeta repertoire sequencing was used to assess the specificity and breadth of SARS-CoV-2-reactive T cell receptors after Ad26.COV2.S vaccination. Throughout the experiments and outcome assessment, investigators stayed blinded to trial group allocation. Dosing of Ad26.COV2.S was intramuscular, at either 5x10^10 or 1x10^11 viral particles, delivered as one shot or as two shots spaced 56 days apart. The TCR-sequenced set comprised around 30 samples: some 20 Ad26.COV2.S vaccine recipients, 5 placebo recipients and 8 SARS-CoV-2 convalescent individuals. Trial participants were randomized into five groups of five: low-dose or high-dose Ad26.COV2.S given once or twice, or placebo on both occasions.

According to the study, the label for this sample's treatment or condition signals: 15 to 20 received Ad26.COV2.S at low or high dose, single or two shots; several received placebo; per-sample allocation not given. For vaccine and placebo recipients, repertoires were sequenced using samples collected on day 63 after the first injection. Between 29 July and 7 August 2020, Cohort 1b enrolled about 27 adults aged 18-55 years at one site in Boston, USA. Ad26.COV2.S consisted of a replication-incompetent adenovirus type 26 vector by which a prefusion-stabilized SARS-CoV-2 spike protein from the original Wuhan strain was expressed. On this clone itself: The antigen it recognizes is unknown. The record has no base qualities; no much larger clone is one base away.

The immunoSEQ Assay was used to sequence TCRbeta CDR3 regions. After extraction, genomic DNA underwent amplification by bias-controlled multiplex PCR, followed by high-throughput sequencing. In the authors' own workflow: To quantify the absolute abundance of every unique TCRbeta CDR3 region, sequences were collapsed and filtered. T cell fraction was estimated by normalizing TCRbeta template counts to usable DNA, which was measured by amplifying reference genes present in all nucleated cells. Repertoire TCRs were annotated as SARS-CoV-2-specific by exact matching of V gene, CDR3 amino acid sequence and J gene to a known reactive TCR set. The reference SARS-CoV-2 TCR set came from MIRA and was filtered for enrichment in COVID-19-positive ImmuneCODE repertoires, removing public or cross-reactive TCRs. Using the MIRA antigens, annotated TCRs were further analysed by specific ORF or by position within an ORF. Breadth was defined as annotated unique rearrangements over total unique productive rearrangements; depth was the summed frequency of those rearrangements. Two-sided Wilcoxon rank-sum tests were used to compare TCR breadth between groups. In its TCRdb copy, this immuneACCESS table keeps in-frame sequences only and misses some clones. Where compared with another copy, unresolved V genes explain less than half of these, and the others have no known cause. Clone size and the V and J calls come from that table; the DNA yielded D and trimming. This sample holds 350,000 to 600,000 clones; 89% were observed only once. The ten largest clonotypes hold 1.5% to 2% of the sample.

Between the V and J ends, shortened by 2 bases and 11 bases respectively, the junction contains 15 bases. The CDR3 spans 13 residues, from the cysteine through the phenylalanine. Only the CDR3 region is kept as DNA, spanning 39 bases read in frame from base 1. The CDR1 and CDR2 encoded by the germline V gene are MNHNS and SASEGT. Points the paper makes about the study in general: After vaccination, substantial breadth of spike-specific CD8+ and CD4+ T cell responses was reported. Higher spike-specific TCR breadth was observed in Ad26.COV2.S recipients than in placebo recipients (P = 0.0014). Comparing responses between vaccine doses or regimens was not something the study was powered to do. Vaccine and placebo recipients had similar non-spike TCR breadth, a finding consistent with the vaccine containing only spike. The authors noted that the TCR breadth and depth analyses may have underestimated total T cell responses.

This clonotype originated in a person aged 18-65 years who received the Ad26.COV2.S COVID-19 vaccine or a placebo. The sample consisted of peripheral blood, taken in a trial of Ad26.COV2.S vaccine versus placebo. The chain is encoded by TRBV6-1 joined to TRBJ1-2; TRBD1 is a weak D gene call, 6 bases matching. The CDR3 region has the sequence CASSEFGQGRYTF. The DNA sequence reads TGTGCCAGCAGTGAATTTGGGCAGGGGAGGTACACCTTC.